This T cell receptor beta chain was observed in a study of T cells in Graves' hyperthyroidism and ophthalmopathy. Study results and caveats: Prediction of ophthalmopathy progression came a median roughly 6.4 months pre-onset. Most thyroid clonotypes expanded above 0.001 appeared in blood too.

CDR1 and CDR2 (germline): DFQATT, SNEGSKA (reference sequence). This CDR3 contains 14 residues. Patients were excluded for uncontrolled infection, other autoimmune disease, pregnancy or lactation. Thyroid ultrasound and orbital computed tomography, with clinical symptoms and serum thyroxine and TRAb, informed diagnoses. Researchers took RNA transcripts and amplified the TCR beta CDR3 regions from them. A set of HTBI primers served as the primers for a first-round RT-PCR of the TCR CDR3. TCRdb reprocessed the multiplex PCR reads with MiXCR, giving one entry per CDR3 protein. The table has a few hundred thousand distinct CDR3 sequences, roughly 45% seen once; the top ten hold around 44%. Points on this clonotype: Its antigen is still unknown.

The specimen was peripheral blood or thyroid tissue (not recorded which). This clonotype originated in an adult woman with Graves' disease, either hyperthyroidism or ophthalmopathy (not recorded which). The chain employs TRBV20-1 and TRBJ2-1, with 7 nucleotides matching TRBD2. Near its end, the DNA agrees better with TRBJ2-7, so the J call may be wrong. In DNA, the CDR3 is TGCAGCTCGACTGGGACTACGGGGGTCGATGAGCAGTACTTC. It translates to CSSTGTTGVDEQYF.